This T cell receptor (beta chain) was sequenced in a study of identical twins. Each CDR3 protein gets one entry after TCRdb re-called the 5' RACE reads with MiXCR. The profile shows approximately 530,000 distinct CDR3 sequences, approximately 20% of them singletons. The ends were cut back, 8 bases at V and 4 bases at J, with 17 bases in the middle. CDR3 size: 14 residues. Germline V gene data show CDR1 as MDHEN and CDR2 as SYDVKM. Another study also made use of these data, one on yellow fever vaccine responses in identical twins.

Sequenced sample: CD4+ T cells sorted from blood. This chain connects TRBV28 to TRBJ1-2, with D maybe TRBD1 (6 bases). This receptor was taken from a woman aged 18-29 years in good health. The CDR3 spells CASALGGAAYGYTF. DNA for the CDR3: TGTGCCAGCGCCCTGGGGGGGGCGGCCTATGGCTACACCTTC.